Reported below is one TCR beta chain. It has no known antigen specificity. No base qualities exist here, and no much larger clone lies one base off it. This sample also contains other DNA sequences that code for the same CDR3. Donors were healthy HIV-negative adults with no recently reported acute infections or vaccinations. Only Caucasian adults living in Nashville, Tennessee, USA were represented among the donors. CD4+ T cells were enriched by magnetic negative selection; naive cells were then positively selected on CD45RA, and the negative fraction formed the memory subset. After blood collection by leukapheresis, PBMCs were isolated using Ficoll-Histopaque density gradient centrifugation and then cryopreserved in the vapor phase of liquid nitrogen. Analytical flow cytometry was used to check the purity and quantity of each magnetically sorted T cell population. Each sorted fraction had its genomic DNA isolated and then quantified by UV absorbance on a Nanodrop 2000c.

Using the deep immunoSEQ assay, multiplex PCR amplified TCR CDR3 regions from genomic DNA. For each cell subset, the extracted genomic DNA was distributed evenly across all wells of several immunoSEQ 96-well plates, and each plate served as one replicate. For sorted subsets, around 200 ng genomic DNA, equal to some 30,000 T cell genomes, was loaded into each replicate PCR. Purified libraries were quantified with a Qubit 3.0 fluorometer, sized on a Bioanalyzer 2100, and re-quantified with the KAPA Library Quantification kit. Every immunoSEQ 96-well plate was sequenced on a dedicated single-read 150-cycle Illumina NextSeq 550 flow cell. On the study's bioinformatics: Because the immunoSEQ output included only junctional sequences and no quality scores, the filtering could not be the same as the filtering used for full-length reads. To assign V/J genes and CDR3, sequences were annotated against IMGT germline references using PyIR, a Python wrapper for IgBLAST v1.9. Reads were removed for weak V/J assignments (E-value above 1e-6), missing CDR3, stop codons, out-of-frame junctions, or ambiguous translated residues. V3J clonotypes were defined as sequences sharing an identical inferred V gene, J gene, and CDR3 amino acid sequence. The percentage overlap between two repertoires was calculated by dividing the number of shared unique clonotypes by the size of the smaller repertoire. RTK rarefaction, the Chao1 estimator, and Recon v2.1 estimates of unobserved clonotypes were used to assess repertoire richness. Generation probabilities for all TCRbeta clonotypes obtained by the gDNA method from a handful of donors were computed using OLGA. TCRdb limited this immuneACCESS table to in-frame rearrangements with V and J called. A share of clones is missing; checked studies link under half to unresolved V genes, and the rest is unexplained. The DNA gave D and trimming, while V, J and clone size come from that table. In all, the sample holds around 700,000 clones, and about 74% of those were seen once. The ten largest clones take up approximately 1.7% of the sample.

This entry is derived from a study of shared clonotypes between healthy human individuals (dated by TCRdb to the early 2020s). Turning to the overall study: Three men and a couple of women, aged 18 to 49 years, made up the cohort. To estimate repertoire size and how much clonotype sharing occurs between individuals, the study deeply sequenced the blood TCR repertoires of a handful of healthy adults. For each donor, three plates each were used for CD4 naive and CD4 memory, two plates were used for CD8 naive, and one plate was used for CD8 memory. Between about 0.8 and 8.9 billion PBMCs per donor were obtained by leukapheresis. Different laboratories and diverse techniques were used to prepare libraries and sequence TCR repertoires, to increase sequencing depth and limit assay-specific biases.

The CDR3 holds 13 amino acids from the cysteine to the phenylalanine. Only the CDR3 DNA stays, 39 bases, in frame from base 1. Trimming takes 4 bases from V and 7 bases from J, and the germline ends sit 11 bases apart. Reading the germline V gene gives CDR1 SNHLY and CDR2 FYNNEI. The paper as a whole reports these results and caveats: Incomplete sequencing was indicated by rarefaction of sorted-subset datasets, despite the large sequencing depth. Naive subsets generally had larger estimated clonotype richness than memory subsets. Sampling was restricted to blood, and TCR repertoires in tissues likely differ from the TCR repertoires found in blood. Compared with non-shared clonotypes, the clonotypes found in all four sorted-subset donors had higher generation probabilities. The genetic and exposure-history diversity represented was limited by the small number of donors. Approximately 5% of naive CD4, 3.5% of naive CD8, approximately 2.2% of memory CD4, and about 0.4% of memory CD8 clonotypes were shared across several donors. Pairwise subsampling led to the expectation that sequencing depth would affect the degree of clonotype sharing among donors.

The clonotype was recovered from a woman aged 25 to 45 in good health. Sequencing input: memory CD4+ T cells sorted from blood. Reading the label with the study, this specimen's cell subset or site is: CD45RA-negative fraction. The chain uses TRBV2 and TRBJ1-5, with the D gene not clear enough to name. The CDR3 has the sequence CASSGTEDQPQHF. At the DNA level, the sequence is TGTGCCAGCAGTGGAACAGAGGACCAGCCCCAGCATTTT.